The next 25 T cell receptor beta chains were all read from a single sample in a study of Graves' ophthalmopathy and Graves' hyperthyroidism. Investigators amplified TCR beta CDR3 regions from RNA transcripts. Second-round multiplex PCR followed a first-round RT-PCR using HTBI primers. In TCRdb, the multiplex PCR reads were re-called with MiXCR into one record per CDR3 protein. Here the sample spans hundreds of thousands of distinct CDR3 sequences, over 20% being singletons. Sequenced input: peripheral blood. Source of these receptors: a woman between 18 and 30 years old with stable Graves' hyperthyroidism. Some clones in this sample may be carry-over from other donors' samples.

About this clonotype itself: The germline gene is not matched at one end of the junction; a read error may be the cause. The rearrangement uses TRBV6-1 and TRBJ2-5; 9 nucleotides agree with TRBD2. CDR3 length equals 13 residues. Germline values: CDR1 MNHNS, CDR2 SASEGT. The CDR3 loop reads CASSLGLAETRYF. CDR3 coding DNA: TGTGCCAGCAGCCTGGGACTAGCTGAGACCCGGTACTTC.

This clonotype was counted many times. The chain links TRBV13 to TRBJ2-7; D may be TRBD1 (5 bases). The V and J ends lost 2 bases and 6 bases respectively, with 14 bases between them. The CDR3 is made up of 14 amino acids. Germline V lookup: CDR1 PRHDT, CDR2 FYEKMQ (reference sequence). CDR3 sequence: CASSLLDTLSEQYF. Written as DNA, the CDR3 is TGTGCCAGCAGCTTACTGGACACCCTGTCCGAGCAGTACTTC.

The sample holds a few counts of this clonotype. The CDR3 protein is CSVVGRAWSYEQYV. As DNA, the CDR3 is TGCAGCGTTGTAGGCAGGGCATGGTCCTACGAGCAGTACGTC. The V call is TRBV29-1, the J call TRBJ2-7; D is possibly TRBD1 (5 bases). The germline V gene encodes CDR1 SQVTM and CDR2 ANQGSEA. CDR3 length: 14 residues. Trimming removed 4 bases from V and 1 base from J, with 14 bases in between.

This clonotype was found many times. CDR3 region: CASSSLRDTSYEQYF. CDR3 bases: TGTGCCAGCAGCTCGCTCCGGGACACTTCCTACGAGCAGTACTTC. V and J are TRBV7-9 and TRBJ2-7; D might be TRBD1 (6 bases). This CDR3 is 15 amino acids long. Germline assignment: CDR1 SEHNR and CDR2 FQNEAQ (reference sequence). V lost 4 bases and J 1 base, leaving 14 bases between the germline ends.

This clonotype was found many times. The chain joins TRBV11-2 to TRBJ2-5, with D perhaps matching TRBD2 (6 bases). Trimming removed 5 bases at V and 5 bases at J, with 12 bases between. The germline gives CDR1 SGHAT, CDR2 FQNNGV. The CDR3 covers 13 residues. CDR3 sequence reads: CASSPSSVETQYF. DNA for the CDR3: TGTGCCAGCAGCCCATCTAGCGTGGAGACCCAGTACTTC.

With regard to this clonotype: One end of the junction is discordant with germline, which a read error may explain. This chain uses TRBV6-2 or TRBV6-3 with TRBJ2-7, with 8 positions matching TRBD1. In germline, CDR1 is MNHEY, CDR2 SVGEGT. The CDR3 loop spans 14 amino acids. CDR3 DNA: TGCGCCAGCAGCACCGACAGGGGACCCTACGAGCAGTACTTC. This codes for CASSTDRGPYEQYF.

This clonotype was recorded a few times. This chain uses TRBV4-1 with TRBJ2-7; D is undetermined. The CDR3 has 14 residues. Germline CDR1 MGHRA, CDR2 YSYEKL. Trimming took off 0 bases at V and 3 bases at J, with 9 bases between the two ends. The CDR3 region has the DNA TGCGCCAGCAGCCAAGAGGGCGGCTTCTACGAGCAGTACTTC. Protein sequence: CASSQEGGFYEQYF.

The rearrangement links TRBV20-1 to TRBJ1-2; the D gene is possibly TRBD1 (6 bases). The CDR3 sequence is 15 residues long. Germline loops: CDR1 DFQATT, CDR2 SNEGSKA (reference sequence). V lost 0 bases and J 8 bases, leaving 19 bases between the germline ends. The CDR3 here is CSARDALGATRGYTF. The CDR3 bases are TGCAGTGCTAGAGATGCATTGGGGGCGACAAGGGGCTACACCTTC.

This clonotype was observed at least ten times. V gene TRBV28 combines with J gene TRBJ2-5; D tentatively reads TRBD1 or TRBD2 (7 bases each). The germline gives CDR1 MDHEN, CDR2 SYDVKM. Between the trimmed V and J ends, which lost 5 bases and 2 bases, there was a span of 21 bases. CDR3 size: 17 residues. The CDR3 coding sequence is TGTGCCAGCAGTCTCGGGACTACGACAGGGCGGCAAGAGACCCAGTACTTC. As protein: CASSLGTTTGRQETQYF.

This clonotype has a single count. CDR3 bases: TGTGCCAGCAGCTCATTGCGAGGACGGCCCTCTGGTGAAGCTTTCTTT. Its translation is CASSSLRGRPSGEAFF. The chain has TRBV11-1 and TRBJ1-1; D is undetermined. This CDR3 comprises 16 residues. The germline V gene encodes CDR1 SGHAT and CDR2 FQDESV (reference sequence). Trimming removed 4 bases from V and 7 bases from J, with 22 bases in between.

The chain combines TRBV20-1 with TRBJ2-4; possibly TRBD2 for D (6 bases). Germline V gene data show CDR1 as DFQATT and CDR2 as SNEGSKA (reference sequence). The CDR3 loop spans 16 amino acids. V lost 3 bases and J 0 bases, leaving 15 bases between the germline ends. CDR3 loop: CSARPGTVRAKNIQYF. CDR3 in DNA: TGCAGTGCTAGGCCCGGGACTGTGAGAGCCAAAAACATTCAGTACTTC.

This clonotype occurred many times. The V call is TRBV6-2 or TRBV6-3, the J call TRBJ2-2, with D unresolved. Germline CDR1 and CDR2: MNHEY and SVGEGT. The V gene lost 10 bases and the J gene lost 2 bases, with 11 bases spanning the gap. This CDR3 is built from 13 residues. CDR3 sequence (DNA): TGTGCCATCAGAACAGACAACACCGGGGAGCTGTTTTTT. This codes for CAIRTDNTGELFF.

The chain joins TRBV20-1 to TRBJ2-7; 9 bases are shared with TRBD2. J lost 1 base, V lost 5 bases, and 9 bases had no gene match. This CDR3 spans 15 amino acids. Per germline, CDR1 DFQATT and CDR2 SNEGSKA (reference sequence). CDR3 nucleotide sequence: TGCAGTGCTGGCCGATCTAGCGGGGCATCCTACGAGCAGTACTTC. Protein: CSAGRSSGASYEQYF.

This chain uses TRBV12-3 or TRBV12-4 with TRBJ2-7, with TRBD2 identical over 8 bases. Losses at the gene ends were 2 bases for V and 1 base for J; bases not matched to a gene: 4. There are 15 residues in the CDR3. Here the CDR3 DNA reads TGTGCCAGCAGTTTAAGGACTAGCCTGTCCTACGAGCAGTACTTC. This gives the protein CASSLRTSLSYEQYF.

The chain uses TRBV10-3 and TRBJ1-2; no reliable D call. The germline V gene has CDR1 ENHRY and CDR2 SYGVKD. Trimming removed 6 bases from V and 4 bases from J, with 15 bases in between. The CDR3 consists of 14 residues. This CDR3 reads CAIRPRELLYGYTF. Here the CDR3 DNA reads TGTGCCATCAGACCCCGCGAGCTACTCTATGGCTACACCTTC.

This clonotype occurred many times. This rearrangement joins TRBV4-1 to TRBJ2-5; 13 bases align to TRBD2. This CDR3 region has 17 residues. Trimming took 2 bases from V and 5 from J; bases not matched to a gene: 8. Per the germline V gene, CDR1 is MGHRA and CDR2 is YSYEKL. The CDR3 protein is CASSQTSWTSGSETQYF. The CDR3 nucleotides are TGCGCCAGCAGCCAAACGTCATGGACTAGCGGGAGTGAGACCCAGTACTTC.

V and J are TRBV2 and TRBJ1-5; D is possibly TRBD1 (5 bases). Germline-derived CDR1 and CDR2 are SNHLY and FYNNEI. CDR3 length: 12 residues. Trimming took 7 bases from V and 4 from J, leaving 8 bases between them. The CDR3 DNA follows: TGTGCCAGCAAGCGGGGGAATCAGCCCCAGCATTTT. Translating it yields CASKRGNQPQHF.

This clonotype was seen at least ten times. This chain connects TRBV2 to TRBJ2-7; D unclear. Looked up from germline, CDR1 is SNHLY and CDR2 is FYNNEI. The CDR3 extends over 13 amino acids. V was cut by 3 bases and J by 2 bases, with 8 bases left in between. For the CDR3, the DNA is TGTGCCAGCAGTGAGGGTCACCCCTACGAGCAGTACTTC. It translates to CASSEGHPYEQYF.

This clonotype appeared a few times. V and J are TRBV10-3 and TRBJ1-2; no reliable D call. The CDR3 has 14 amino acids. Germline V gene sequence: CDR1 ENHRY, CDR2 SYGVKD. Trimming left V 4 bases short and J 4 bases short, with 13 bases between. CDR3 nucleotides: TGTGCCATCAGTGGGGGAGATGCGCCCTATGGCTACACCTTC. It encodes CAISGGDAPYGYTF.

The rearrangement links TRBV7-8 to TRBJ2-5, with a possible D match to TRBD2 (5 bases). The CDR3 consists of 15 residues. The germline V and J ends were trimmed by 5 bases and 5 bases, with 18 bases remaining between them. CDR1 and CDR2 from the germline V gene are SGHVS and FQNEAQ. In nucleotides, the CDR3 is TGTGCCAGCAGCCCTGCCCCCGGGGTTTTGGAGACCCAGTACTTC. It encodes CASSPAPGVLETQYF. The whole variable domain, remainder taken from reference TRBV7-8 and TRBJ2-5, is GAGVSQSPRYKVAKRGQDVALRCDPISGHVSLFWYQQALGQGPEFLTYFQNEAQLDKSGLPSDRFFAERPEGSVSTLKIQRTQQEDSAVYLCASSPAPGVLETQYFGPGTRLLVL.

The CDR3 nucleotides are TGTGCCAGCAGCCAAGGGACAGGGTTACGGCAGCCCCAGCATTTT. This translates into CASSQGTGLRQPQHF. The chain is built from TRBV3-1 and TRBJ1-5; 8 bases are shared with TRBD1. The germline CDR1 and CDR2 sequences are LGHDT and YNNKEL (reference sequence). J lost 7 bases, V lost 1 base, and 6 bases had no gene match. There are 15 residues in the CDR3.

This clonotype was observed at least ten times. The gene calls are TRBV29-1 and TRBJ1-1; the D gene is possibly TRBD1 (5 bases). Germline assignment: CDR1 SQVTM and CDR2 ANQGSEA. The CDR3 spans 14 residues. V dropped 4 bases and J dropped 0 bases, with 12 bases sitting between them. The DNA for the CDR3 is TGCAGCGTTGTCGGGGGAACGATGAACACTGAAGCTTTCTTT. Translating gives CSVVGGTMNTEAFF.

The V call is TRBV2, the J call TRBJ1-5; 7 bases line up with TRBD1. Trimming took 3 bases from V and 5 from J; bases not matched to a gene: 4. Per germline, CDR1 SNHLY and CDR2 FYNNEI. CDR3 size: 14 residues. The CDR3 region has the DNA TGTGCCAGCAGTGACGGCAGGGGGGATCAGCCCCAGCATTTT. This translates into CASSDGRGDQPQHF.

This clonotype came up many times. The genes are TRBV12-3 or TRBV12-4 and TRBJ1-1, with a weak D call TRBD1 (6 bases). Trimming shortened V by 8 bases and J by 1 base, and 14 bases separated the two germline ends. The CDR3 covers 14 residues. CDR3 amino acids: CASLAGHANTEAFF. CDR3 DNA sequence: TGTGCCAGCCTGGCGGGACACGCGAACACTGAAGCTTTCTTT.

This clonotype is a singleton in its sample. The rearrangement joins TRBV19 to TRBJ1-5, with 12 positions matching TRBD1. V lost 7 bases to trimming and J lost 6 bases; unmatched junction nucleotides: 7. The CDR3 has 15 amino acids. CDR1 and CDR2 from the germline V gene are LNHDA and SQIVND (reference sequence). This CDR3 reads CASNTRGQGAQPQHF. CDR3 nucleotides: TGTGCCAGTAATACTCGGGGACAGGGGGCTCAGCCCCAGCATTTT.